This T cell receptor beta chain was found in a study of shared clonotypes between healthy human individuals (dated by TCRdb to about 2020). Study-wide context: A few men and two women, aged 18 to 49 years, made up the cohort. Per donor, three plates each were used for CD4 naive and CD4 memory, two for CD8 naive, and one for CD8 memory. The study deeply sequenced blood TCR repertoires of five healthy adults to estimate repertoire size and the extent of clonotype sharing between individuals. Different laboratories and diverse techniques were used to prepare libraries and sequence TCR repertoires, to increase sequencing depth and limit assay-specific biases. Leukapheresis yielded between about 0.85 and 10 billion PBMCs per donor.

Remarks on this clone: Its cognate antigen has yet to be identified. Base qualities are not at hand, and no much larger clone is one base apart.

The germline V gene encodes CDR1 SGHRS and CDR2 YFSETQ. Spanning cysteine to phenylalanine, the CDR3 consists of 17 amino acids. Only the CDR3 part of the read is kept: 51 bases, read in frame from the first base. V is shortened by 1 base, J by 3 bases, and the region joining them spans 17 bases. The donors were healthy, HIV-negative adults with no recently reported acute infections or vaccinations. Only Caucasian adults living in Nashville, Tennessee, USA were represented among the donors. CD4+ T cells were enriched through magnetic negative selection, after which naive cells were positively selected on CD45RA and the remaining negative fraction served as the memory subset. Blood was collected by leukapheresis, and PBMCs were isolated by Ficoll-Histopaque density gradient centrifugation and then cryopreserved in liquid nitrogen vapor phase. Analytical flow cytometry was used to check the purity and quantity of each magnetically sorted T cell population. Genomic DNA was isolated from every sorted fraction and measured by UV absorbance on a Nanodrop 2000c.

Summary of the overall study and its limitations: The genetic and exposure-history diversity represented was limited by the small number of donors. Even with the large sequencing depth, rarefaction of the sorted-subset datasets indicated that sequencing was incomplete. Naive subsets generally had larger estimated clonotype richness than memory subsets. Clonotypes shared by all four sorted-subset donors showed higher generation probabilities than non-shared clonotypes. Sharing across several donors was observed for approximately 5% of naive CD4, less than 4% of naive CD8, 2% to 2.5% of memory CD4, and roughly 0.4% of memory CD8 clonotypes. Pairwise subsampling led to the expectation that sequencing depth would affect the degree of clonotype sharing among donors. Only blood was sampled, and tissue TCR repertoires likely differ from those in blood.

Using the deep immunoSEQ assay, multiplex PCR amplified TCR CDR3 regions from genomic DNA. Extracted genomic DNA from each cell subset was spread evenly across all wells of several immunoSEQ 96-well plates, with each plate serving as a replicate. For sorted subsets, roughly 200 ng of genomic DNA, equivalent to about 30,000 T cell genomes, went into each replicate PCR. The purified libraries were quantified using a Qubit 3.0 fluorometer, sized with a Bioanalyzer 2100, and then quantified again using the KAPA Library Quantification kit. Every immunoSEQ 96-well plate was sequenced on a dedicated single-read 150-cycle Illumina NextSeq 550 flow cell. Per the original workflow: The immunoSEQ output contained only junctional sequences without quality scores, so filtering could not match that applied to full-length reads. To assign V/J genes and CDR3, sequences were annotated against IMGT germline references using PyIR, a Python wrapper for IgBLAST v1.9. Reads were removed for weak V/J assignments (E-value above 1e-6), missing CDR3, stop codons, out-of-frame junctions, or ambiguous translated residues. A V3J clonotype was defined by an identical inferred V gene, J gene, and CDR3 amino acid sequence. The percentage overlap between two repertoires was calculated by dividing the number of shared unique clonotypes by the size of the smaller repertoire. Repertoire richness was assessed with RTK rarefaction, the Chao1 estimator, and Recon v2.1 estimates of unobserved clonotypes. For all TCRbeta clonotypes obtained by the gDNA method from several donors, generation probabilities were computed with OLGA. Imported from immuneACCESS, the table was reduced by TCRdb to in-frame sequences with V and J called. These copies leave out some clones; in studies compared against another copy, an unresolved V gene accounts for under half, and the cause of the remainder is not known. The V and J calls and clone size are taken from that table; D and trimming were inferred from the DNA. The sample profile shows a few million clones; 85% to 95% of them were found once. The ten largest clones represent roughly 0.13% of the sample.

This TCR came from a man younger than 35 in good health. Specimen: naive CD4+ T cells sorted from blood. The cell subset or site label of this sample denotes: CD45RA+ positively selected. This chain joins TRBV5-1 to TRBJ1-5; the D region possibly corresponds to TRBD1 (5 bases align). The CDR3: CASSLLRDGRYNQPQHF. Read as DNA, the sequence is TGCGCCAGCAGCTTGCTTCGGGACGGACGTTACAATCAGCCCCAGCATTTT.